The next 27 T cell receptor beta chains were all read from a single sample in a study of blood T cell repertoires in COVID-19. Only in-frame clones appear in the TCRdb table, and some are missing; sequencing was by immunoSEQ multiplex PCR. The sample consists of roughly 230,000 clones, around nine tenths of them appearing once. The sample consisted of peripheral blood. These receptors originate from a man aged 25 to 40 with COVID-19, enrolled during active disease.

The chain has TRBV5-1 and TRBJ1-4, with D maybe TRBD1 (6 bases). V shed 4 bases and J shed 5 bases, with 18 bases lying between them. The CDR3 consists of 16 residues. Germline assignment: CDR1 SGHRS and CDR2 YFSETQ. CDR3 DNA sequence: TGCGCCAGCAGCAGGGGTACCGGACAGCAGAATGAAAAACTGTTTTTT. Its protein product is CASSRGTGQQNEKLFF.

This chain uses TRBV6-4 with TRBJ2-1; TRBD2 matches at 9 bases. The J segment lost 5 bases and the V segment lost 6 bases, leaving 8 bases of the junction unmatched. Germline V gene data show CDR1 as MRHNA and CDR2 as SNTAGT. The CDR3 sequence is 15 residues long. CDR3 nucleotide sequence: TGTGCCAGCAGCGTTATAGCGGGGGAGAACAATGAGCAGTTCTTC. Protein: CASSVIAGENNEQFF.

The chain combines TRBV2 with TRBJ1-2; D might be TRBD1 (5 bases). The CDR3 runs to 13 residues. V lost 7 bases and J lost 5, with 14 bases in between. Germline V CDR1 and CDR2: SNHLY, FYNNEI. The CDR3 DNA reads TGTGCCAGCAACATCCCCGGGGGTTATGGCTACACCTTC. This sequence encodes CASNIPGGYGYTF.

The J gene is TRBJ1-1, the V gene TRBV19; D is perhaps TRBD1 (6 bases). V was clipped by 5 bases and J by 1 base, with 14 bases between them. Per germline, CDR1 LNHDA and CDR2 SQIVND (reference sequence). This CDR3 region has 15 residues. This CDR3 reads CASSRAGGRNTEAFF. The CDR3 DNA follows: TGTGCCAGTAGTCGCGCCGGGGGGCGGAACACTGAAGCTTTCTTT.

This clone is a singleton in its sample. The chain recombines TRBV18 with TRBJ1-6; TRBD1 aligns across 8 bases. Germline lookup yields CDR1 KGHSH and CDR2 LQKENI. V dropped 3 bases and J dropped 13; count of bases not matched to a gene: 14. CDR3 size: 16 residues. CDR3 nucleotide sequence: TGTGCCAGCTCACCGAAGGGACAGGAGCTTTTCGCCCCCCTCCACTTT. It yields the protein CASSPKGQELFAPLHF.

The chain combines TRBV5-6 with TRBJ2-1; 7 bases are shared with TRBD1. This CDR3 spans 17 amino acids. The junction had 14 bases not matched to a gene; V was cut back by 4 bases and J by 4 bases. Per germline, CDR1 SGHDT and CDR2 YYEEEE. CDR3 bases: TGTGCCAGCAGCCGAAACCGCAGGGGGAGCCTGTACAATGAGCAGTTCTTC. It translates to CASSRNRRGSLYNEQFF.

The chain carries TRBV4-1 and TRBJ1-2; weak D call: TRBD1 (5 bases). The CDR3 consists of 16 residues. Per germline, CDR1 MGHRA and CDR2 YSYEKL. V lost 0 bases and J 2 bases, leaving 13 bases between the germline ends. Here the CDR3 reads CASSQDKAGRNYGYTF. CDR3 DNA: TGCGCCAGCAGCCAAGATAAGGCAGGGAGGAACTATGGCTACACCTTC.

This chain joins TRBV19 and TRBJ2-5; 7 positions match TRBD2. Germline V gene sequence: CDR1 LNHDA, CDR2 SQIVND (reference sequence). With 1 base clipped from V and 5 bases from J, the junction kept 10 bases outside the gene matches. The CDR3 runs to 16 residues. The CDR3 reads CASSIGVAGRVETQYF. The CDR3 coding sequence is TGTGCCAGTAGTATAGGGGTGGCAGGGAGGGTGGAGACCCAGTACTTC.

This chain links TRBV19 with TRBJ1-1, with D perhaps matching TRBD1 (5 bases). The CDR3 contains 15 residues. CDR1 and CDR2 from the germline V gene are LNHDA and SQIVND (reference sequence). V dropped 6 bases and J dropped 1 base, with 15 bases sitting between them. CDR3 in amino acids: CASSRPAGPNTEAFF. The CDR3 nucleotides are TGTGCCAGTAGCCGCCCAGCAGGGCCGAACACTGAAGCTTTCTTT.

The gene calls are TRBV28 and TRBJ1-1; D uncertain. Germline V gives CDR1 MDHEN, CDR2 SYDVKM. The ends were cut back, 6 bases at V and 6 bases at J, with 17 bases in the middle. This CDR3 is built from 14 residues. In nucleotides, the CDR3 is TGTGCCAGCAGCCTTCACGGGGTCCGAGCTGAAGCTTTCTTT. Translation gives CASSLHGVRAEAFF.

This chain links TRBV3-1 (or the pseudogene TRBV3-2) with TRBJ1-1; 7 bases align to TRBD1. Germline trimming cut 0 bases from V and 8 bases from J; bases unmatched to any gene: 9. The germline CDR1 and CDR2 sequences are LGHDT and YNNKEL (reference sequence). The CDR3 is 15 residues long. The CDR3 loop reads CASSQEYRGGSEAFF. As DNA, the CDR3 is TGTGCCAGCAGCCAAGAGTACAGGGGAGGATCCGAAGCTTTCTTT.

This sequence joins TRBV11-2 and TRBJ1-2; D ambiguous. The V end was cut by 0 bases, the J end by 3 bases, with 8 bases between. Germline V gene lookup returns CDR1 SGHAT and CDR2 FQNNGV. This CDR3 is built from 14 residues. The CDR3 DNA sequence: TGTGCCAGCAGCTTAGAACGGGTCCACTATGGCTACACCTTC. It is translated as CASSLERVHYGYTF.

A single count supports this clone. This chain uses TRBV18 with TRBJ1-2; D is ambiguous. The V and J ends lost 2 bases and 5 bases respectively, with 15 bases between them. The CDR3 extends over 15 amino acids. CDR1 and CDR2 (germline): KGHSH, LQKENI. The CDR3 loop is CASSPEVFLEYGYTF. For the CDR3, the DNA is TGTGCCAGCTCACCAGAGGTTTTCCTCGAATATGGCTACACCTTC.

This clone has only one observation. This sequence joins TRBV6-2 or TRBV6-3 and TRBJ1-1, with 9 bases identical to TRBD1. V shed 6 bases, J shed 6 bases, and the junction held 5 bases outside the gene matches. The germline V gene has CDR1 MNHEY and CDR2 SVGEGT. The CDR3 totals 13 residues. The CDR3 DNA follows: TGTGCCAGCAGCCACGGGACAGGGTCTGAAGCTTTCTTT. This translates into CASSHGTGSEAFF.

The rearrangement links TRBV5-1 to TRBJ1-3; maybe TRBD1 (5 bases). This CDR3 comprises 16 residues. V was trimmed by 0 bases and J by 2 bases, leaving 12 bases between them. CDR1 and CDR2 (germline): SGHRS, YFSETQ. The CDR3 coding sequence is TGCGCCAGCAGCTTGGTTTGGCAGGGAACTGGAAACACCATATATTTT. Translated, it gives CASSLVWQGTGNTIYF.

This clone was seen just once. The chain links TRBV30 to TRBJ1-2; 9 nucleotides align to TRBD1. The CDR3 is made up of 13 amino acids. Trimming at V came to 3 bases and at J to 7 bases, leaving 6 bases not matched to a gene. Germline loops: CDR1 GTSNPN, CDR2 SVGIG (reference sequence). DNA of the CDR3: TGTGCCTGGAGCGACTGGACAGGGGTTGGCTACACCTTC. Residues: CAWSDWTGVGYTF.

This chain connects TRBV3-1 (or the pseudogene TRBV3-2) to TRBJ1-5; D unclear. This CDR3 region has 14 residues. V lost 1 base and J lost 6, with 10 bases in between. The germline CDR1 and CDR2 sequences are LGHDT and YNNKEL (reference sequence). The CDR3: CASSQGQGSQPQHF. DNA of the CDR3: TGTGCCAGCAGCCAAGGACAAGGTTCTCAGCCCCAGCATTTT.

The V gene is TRBV6-1, the J gene TRBJ1-1; D unresolved. CDR3 length: 14 residues. The germline V gene has CDR1 MNHNS and CDR2 SASEGT. V was trimmed by 1 base and J by 3 bases, leaving 9 bases between them. Here the CDR3 reads CASSEGFEDTEAFF. The CDR3 DNA follows: TGTGCCAGCAGTGAAGGATTCGAGGACACTGAAGCTTTCTTT.

This clone was detected only once. V and J are TRBV4-1 and TRBJ2-5; the match to TRBD1 covers 7 bases. Germline-derived CDR1 and CDR2 are MGHRA and YSYEKL. The junction had 17 bases not matched to a gene; V was cut back by 2 bases and J by 5 bases. The CDR3 is 18 amino acids. CDR3 protein: CASSQSSQTGFSGETQYF. The CDR3 DNA follows: TGCGCCAGCAGCCAATCGTCCCAGACAGGGTTCAGTGGGGAGACCCAGTACTTC.

This chain joins TRBV24-1 and TRBJ2-2; 8 positions match TRBD2. The trim removed 2 bases at V and 4 bases at J, leaving 8 bases unmatched. Germline assignment: CDR1 KGHDR and CDR2 SFDVKD. The CDR3 consists of 17 residues. Here the CDR3 DNA reads TGTGCCACCAGTGATTGGACCGGGACTAGAGGCACCGGGGAGCTGTTTTTT. Protein: CATSDWTGTRGTGELFF.

The chain has TRBV10-3 and TRBJ2-3, with 11 positions matching TRBD2. The CDR3 runs to 15 residues. J was trimmed by 4 bases and V by 10 bases; bases with no gene match: 10. Germline CDR1 reads ENHRY; CDR2 reads SYGVKD. Here the CDR3 DNA reads TGTGCCACCCTAGCTAGCGGGGGGTCTCCAGATACGCAGTATTTT. Its protein is CATLASGGSPDTQYF.

The chain carries TRBV12-5 and TRBJ1-1; unclear D gene. Trimming removed 0 bases at V and 1 base at J, with 15 bases between. This CDR3 spans 17 amino acids. Germline CDR1 and CDR2: LGHNT and FRNRAP. CDR3 DNA: TGTGCTAGTGGTTTGGTTGTTGGAGGGCAGCCGAACACTGAAGCTTTCTTT. Translated: CASGLVVGGQPNTEAFF.

The chain has TRBV6-6 and TRBJ1-2, with D possibly being TRBD1 (6 bases). Germline CDR1 reads MNHNY; CDR2 reads SVGAGI (reference sequence). The V gene lost 2 bases and the J gene lost 2 bases, with 15 bases spanning the gap. CDR3 size: 16 residues. In nucleotides, the CDR3 is TGTGCCAGCAGTTACCGCCAGGGGCAGGGGAACTATGGCTACACCTTC. It yields the protein CASSYRQGQGNYGYTF.

V gene TRBV5-1 combines with J gene TRBJ1-1, with a tentative D call TRBD1 (6 bases). Germline CDR1 is SGHRS and CDR2 is YFSETQ. V dropped 1 base and J dropped 5 bases, with 12 bases sitting between them. The CDR3 is 14 amino acids. The CDR3 region is CASSLPGDKTEAFF. CDR3 nucleotide sequence: TGCGCCAGCAGCTTGCCAGGGGATAAGACTGAAGCTTTCTTT. The entire variable domain, with the rest obtained from reference TRBV5-1 and TRBJ1-1, is as follows: KAGVTQTPRYLIKTRGQQVTLSCSPISGHRSVSWYQQTPGQGLQFLFEYFSETQRNKGNFPGRFSGRQFSNSRSEMNVSTLELGDSALYLCASSLPGDKTEAFFGQGTRLTVV.

V gene TRBV18 combines with J gene TRBJ2-5, with D perhaps matching TRBD1 (7 bases). The length of the CDR3 is 15 residues. V was cut by 4 bases and J by 5 bases, with 17 bases left in between. Germline V gene sequence: CDR1 KGHSH, CDR2 LQKENI. CDR3 loop: CASSRGEMTGETQYF. The CDR3 bases are TGTGCCAGCTCACGGGGGGAGATGACAGGGGAGACCCAGTACTTC.

This chain uses TRBV18 with TRBJ2-1, with 12 bases matching TRBD2. The CDR3 sequence is 15 residues long. Germline V lookup: CDR1 KGHSH, CDR2 LQKENI. The V and J ends lost 3 bases and 4 bases, in that order; junction bases with no gene match: 1. This CDR3 reads CASSPGTSGYNEQFF. CDR3 DNA sequence: TGTGCCAGCTCACCGGGGACTAGCGGGTACAATGAGCAGTTCTTC.

The count of this clone is one. V gene TRBV6-6 combines with J gene TRBJ1-5; D might be TRBD1 (6 bases). Germline CDR1 and CDR2: MNHNY and SVGAGI (reference sequence). The length of the CDR3 is 13 residues. Deletions cut 6 bases from V and 1 base from J, with 7 bases between. CDR3 sequence reads: CASRGTSNQPQHF. In DNA, the CDR3 is TGTGCCAGCAGAGGGACAAGCAATCAGCCCCAGCATTTT.